The 26 T cell receptor beta chains given below trace back to one sample, sequenced in a study of OX40 agonist ivuxolimab in advanced cancers. TCRdb's copy holds only in-frame clones and misses some; the assay was immunoSEQ multiplex PCR. The profile shows approximately 62,000 clones, 88% of them singletons. Sequenced material: CD4+ or CD8+ T cells sorted from blood, taken in a trial of the OX40 agonist ivuxolimab. The receptors were sampled from an adult with an advanced solid tumor such as melanoma, head and neck, liver or kidney cancer.

The rearrangement joins TRBV28 to TRBJ2-7, with 10 bases aligning to TRBD2. V lost 6 bases, J lost 7 bases, and 3 bases stayed unmatched. Germline lookup yields CDR1 MDHEN and CDR2 SYDVKM. This CDR3 region has 12 residues. This chain's CDR3 is CASSQLAGEQYF. The CDR3 DNA reads as TGTGCCAGCAGCCAACTAGCGGGGGAGCAGTACTTC. Drawing the rest from reference TRBV28 and TRBJ2-7, the complete variable domain is DVKVTQSSRYLVKRTGEKVFLECVQDMDHENMFWYRQDPGLGLRLIYFSYDVKMKEKGDIPEGYSVSREKKERFSLILESASTNQTSMYLCASSQLAGEQYFGPGTRLTVT.

The count of this clone is one. The CDR3 nucleotides read TGTGCCAGCAGCCAAGATTTTGGGGGTTACGAGCAGTACTTC. Translated: CASSQDFGGYEQYF. The rearrangement joins TRBV14 to TRBJ2-7; tentatively, D is TRBD1 or TRBD2 (5 bases each). V lost 0 bases to trimming and J lost 4 bases, with 10 bases between them. The CDR3 loop spans 14 amino acids. Germline V CDR1 and CDR2: SGHDN, FVKESK.

V usage is TRBV28 and J usage is TRBJ2-3; 8 nucleotides align to TRBD1. The CDR3 covers 13 residues. With 10 bases clipped from V and 2 bases from J, the junction kept 5 bases outside the gene matches. Germline V gene lookup returns CDR1 MDHEN and CDR2 SYDVKM. CDR3 protein: CANRDRYTDTQYF. CDR3 coding DNA: TGTGCCAACAGGGACAGGTACACAGATACGCAGTATTTT.

The chain has TRBV27 and TRBJ2-2; TRBD1 matches 11 bases. Trimming removed 1 base from V and 4 bases from J; junction bases left unmatched: 2. Germline V CDR1 and CDR2: MNHEY, SMNVEV (reference sequence). The CDR3 is 16 amino acids. DNA for the CDR3: TGTGCCAGCAGTTTATGGGACAGGGGGTCCACCGGGGAGCTGTTTTTT. It is translated as CASSLWDRGSTGELFF.

V is TRBV5-1 and J is TRBJ2-5, with D tentatively TRBD2 (5 bases). Germline CDR1 SGHRS, CDR2 YFSETQ. V was shortened by 0 bases and J by 5 bases, with 11 bases between the two germline ends. The CDR3 loop spans 14 amino acids. The CDR3 is CASSLAGEGETQYF. In DNA form, the CDR3 reads TGCGCCAGCAGCTTGGCCGGGGAAGGGGAGACCCAGTACTTC.

V is TRBV29-1 and J is TRBJ2-1; 10 bases align to TRBD2. The CDR3 is 15 residues long. Per germline, CDR1 SQVTM and CDR2 ANQGSEA. The V segment lost 3 bases and the J segment 9 bases; nucleotides outside the gene matches: 11. The CDR3 is CSVDVAGGTRGEQFF. Written as DNA, the CDR3 is TGCAGCGTTGATGTAGCGGGGGGAACAAGGGGTGAGCAGTTCTTC.

This clone was detected only a few times. The chain has TRBV7-2 and TRBJ1-1; no definite D call. The germline V gene has CDR1 SGHTA and CDR2 FQGNSA. This CDR3 is 14 amino acids long. Between the trimmed V and J ends, which lost 2 bases and 1 base, there was a span of 8 bases. Here the CDR3 DNA reads TGTGCCAGCAGCTTATTAGGGCAGAACACTGAAGCTTTCTTT. Residues: CASSLLGQNTEAFF. The full variable domain, rest sourced from reference TRBV7-2 and TRBJ1-1, is GAGVSQSPSNKVTEKGKDVELRCDPISGHTALYWYRQSLGQGLEFLIYFQGNSAPDKSGLPSDRFSAERTGGSVSTLTIQRTQQEDSAVYLCASSLLGQNTEAFFGQGTRLTVV.

This chain links TRBV6-5 with TRBJ2-1, with D perhaps matching TRBD1 (5 bases). V dropped 6 bases and J dropped 3 bases, with 6 bases sitting between them. Germline CDR1 is MNHEY and CDR2 is SVGAGI. The CDR3 has 12 amino acids. CDR3 nucleotide sequence: TGTGCCAGCAGCCAGGGCTACAATGAGCAGTTCTTC. Its protein is CASSQGYNEQFF.

The chain links TRBV28 to TRBJ2-4; tentative D call: TRBD2 (6 bases). Germline loops: CDR1 MDHEN, CDR2 SYDVKM. The CDR3 consists of 16 residues. The V end lost 3 bases, the J end lost 1 base, and 13 bases lay between the germline ends. The CDR3 region is CASSFPGVVAKNIQYF. For the CDR3, the DNA is TGTGCCAGCAGTTTTCCGGGAGTAGTTGCCAAAAACATTCAGTACTTC.

V and J are TRBV11-1 and TRBJ2-3; D ambiguous. Germline V gene data show CDR1 as SGHAT and CDR2 as FQDESV (reference sequence). Trimming stripped 2 bases from V and 9 bases from J, with 9 bases between. The CDR3 spans 12 residues. CDR3 amino acids: CASSLKGPTQYF. The CDR3 region has the DNA TGTGCCAGCAGCTTAAAGGGTCCCACGCAGTATTTT.

V gene TRBV6-1 combines with J gene TRBJ1-5; D is unclear. Germline V gene data show CDR1 as MNHNS and CDR2 as SASEGT. V was cut by 7 bases and J by 2 bases, with 9 bases left in between. This CDR3 is 13 amino acids long. The CDR3 region has the DNA TGTGCCAGCACCATGGATGGCAATCAGCCCCAGCATTTT. Its translation: CASTMDGNQPQHF.

V is TRBV18 and J is TRBJ2-5; possibly TRBD2 for D (5 bases). Trimming stripped 4 bases from V and 3 bases from J, with 9 bases between. The CDR3 runs 13 residues. Germline CDR1 and CDR2: KGHSH and LQKENI. The CDR3 bases are TGTGCCAGCTCACTTGGACTCGAAGAGACCCAGTACTTC. Translating it yields CASSLGLEETQYF. Full variable domain (outside the CDR3, taken from reference TRBV18 and TRBJ2-5): NAGVMQNPRHLVRRRGQEARLRCSPMKGHSHVYWYRQLPEEGLKFMVYLQKENIIDESGMPKERFSAEFPKEGPSILRIQQVVRGDSAAYFCASSLGLEETQYFGPGTRLLVL.

This chain joins TRBV19 and TRBJ2-6; D may be TRBD1 or TRBD2 (5 bases each). Trimming shortened V by 3 bases and J by 0 bases, and 6 bases separated the two germline ends. CDR3 size: 15 residues. In germline, CDR1 is LNHDA, CDR2 SQIVND (reference sequence). CDR3 coding DNA: TGTGCCAGTAGTATGGGACCCTCTGGGGCCAACGTCCTGACTTTC. It translates to CASSMGPSGANVLTF.

V is TRBV27 and J is TRBJ2-7; 8 bases match TRBD1. With 5 bases clipped from V and 9 bases from J, the junction kept 9 bases outside the gene matches. Germline V gives CDR1 MNHEY, CDR2 SMNVEV (reference sequence). The CDR3 extends over 13 amino acids. The chain's CDR3 is CASSNPTGVGQYF. The CDR3 nucleotides are TGTGCCAGCAGTAATCCGACAGGGGTTGGGCAGTACTTC.

V gene TRBV5-8 combines with J gene TRBJ1-4; 11 bases match TRBD1. The CDR3 has 17 amino acids. Germline CDR1 SGHTS, CDR2 YDEGEE. V shed 4 bases and J 0 bases; nucleotides not matched to a gene: 5. CDR3 DNA: TGTGCCAGCAGCGACTGGACAGGGGGCGCAACTAATGAAAAACTGTTTTTT. This sequence encodes CASSDWTGGATNEKLFF.

In this sample, this clone turned up once. J is TRBJ1-2 and V is TRBV7-2, with D possibly matching TRBD1 (5 bases). The germline CDR1 and CDR2 sequences are SGHTA and FQGNSA. Trimming shortened V by 3 bases and J by 8 bases, and 19 bases separated the two germline ends. The CDR3 runs 15 residues. In DNA form, the CDR3 reads TGTGCCAGCAGCTTGACCGGGACGGTTGGTGGAGGCTACACCTTC. Translating it yields CASSLTGTVGGGYTF.

J is TRBJ2-1 and V is TRBV18; the D is unclear. The V end was cut by 0 bases, the J end by 4 bases, with 13 bases between. The CDR3 runs to 16 residues. The germline V gene encodes CDR1 KGHSH and CDR2 LQKENI. The CDR3 here is CASSPPGQKHYNEQFF. CDR3 nucleotide sequence: TGTGCCAGCTCACCACCGGGCCAGAAGCATTACAATGAGCAGTTCTTC.

The chain uses TRBV11-1 and TRBJ1-2; tentatively, D is TRBD1 (6 bases). Germline V CDR1 and CDR2: SGHAT, FQDESV (reference sequence). Trimming removed 5 bases from V and 0 bases from J, with 7 bases in between. The CDR3 loop spans 13 amino acids. The CDR3 DNA follows: TGTGCCAGCAGCGACAGGACTAACTATGGCTACACCTTC. Translation: CASSDRTNYGYTF.

The chain is built from TRBV7-6 and TRBJ2-7; D unresolved. This CDR3 is 13 amino acids long. The germline gives CDR1 SGHVS, CDR2 FNYEAQ. Trimming cost V 1 base and J 1 base, with 5 bases left between them. CDR3 sequence: CASSLDTSYEQYF. The CDR3 DNA reads TGTGCCAGCAGCTTAGACACTTCCTACGAGCAGTACTTC. The whole variable domain, filled in from reference TRBV7-6 and TRBJ2-7, reads GAGVSQSPRYKVTKRGQDVALRCDPISGHVSLYWYRQALGQGPEFLTYFNYEAQQDKSGLPNDRFSAERPEGSISTLTIQRTEQRDSAMYRCASSLDTSYEQYFGPGTRLTVT.

The rearrangement uses TRBV4-3 and TRBJ1-1; TRBD1 aligns across 7 bases. CDR1 LGHNA and CDR2 YSLEER come from the germline V gene. The CDR3 covers 14 residues. The ends lost 6 bases at V and 4 bases at J; junction bases unmatched: 8. The CDR3 sequence: CASRIEGAGTEAFF. The CDR3 coding sequence is TGCGCCAGCAGGATCGAGGGGGCTGGCACTGAAGCTTTCTTT.

The chain employs TRBV27 and TRBJ2-7; 12 nucleotides line up with TRBD1. Germline values: CDR1 MNHEY, CDR2 SMNVEV (reference sequence). There are 18 residues in the CDR3. The V segment lost 6 bases and the J segment 0 bases; nucleotides outside the gene matches: 12. The DNA of the CDR3 is TGTGCCAGCAGCCGCTATCCGGGACAGGGGGCTAACTCCTACGAGCAGTACTTC. Amino acid sequence: CASSRYPGQGANSYEQYF.

J is TRBJ2-2 and V is TRBV28, with unresolved D. Trimming cost V 1 base and J 5 bases, with 11 bases left between them. Germline-derived CDR1 and CDR2 are MDHEN and SYDVKM. The CDR3 totals 15 residues. The CDR3 DNA sequence: TGTGCCAGCAGTTTATTCCCCAGCACTACCGGGGAGCTGTTTTTT. It is translated as CASSLFPSTTGELFF.

In its sample, this clone was seen a few times. The J gene is TRBJ1-2, the V gene TRBV18, with a tentative D call TRBD1 (5 bases). Trimming shortened V by 3 bases and J by 8 bases, and 19 bases separated the two germline ends. Germline values: CDR1 KGHSH, CDR2 LQKENI. The CDR3 has 15 amino acids. The CDR3 region has the DNA TGTGCCAGCTCACCTACTTCGTTGTCGGGGGAAGGCTACACCTTC. This codes for CASSPTSLSGEGYTF.

The chain couples TRBV25-1 to TRBJ2-1; D is unclear. Trimming cost V 3 bases and J 7 bases, with 19 bases left between them. This CDR3 spans 16 amino acids. CDR1 and CDR2 (germline): MGHDK, SYGVNS. The CDR3 spells CASSDPPDMAENEQFF. In DNA form, the CDR3 reads TGTGCCAGCAGTGATCCCCCCGACATGGCTGAGAATGAGCAGTTCTTC.

This rearrangement joins TRBV5-1 to TRBJ1-1; possibly TRBD1 for D (5 bases). CDR1 SGHRS and CDR2 YFSETQ come from the germline V gene. Between the trimmed V and J ends, which lost 2 bases and 1 base, there was a span of 6 bases. The CDR3 has 13 residues. This CDR3 reads CASSFDRNTEAFF. The CDR3 DNA follows: TGCGCCAGCAGCTTCGACAGGAACACTGAAGCTTTCTTT.

The rearrangement links TRBV10-3 to TRBJ1-4, with unresolved D. Germline V gene lookup returns CDR1 ENHRY and CDR2 SYGVKD. The V end was cut by 4 bases, the J end by 4 bases, with 7 bases between. There are 13 residues in the CDR3. CDR3 protein: CAISGGINEKLFF. In DNA, the CDR3 is TGTGCCATCAGTGGAGGAATTAATGAAAAACTGTTTTTT.